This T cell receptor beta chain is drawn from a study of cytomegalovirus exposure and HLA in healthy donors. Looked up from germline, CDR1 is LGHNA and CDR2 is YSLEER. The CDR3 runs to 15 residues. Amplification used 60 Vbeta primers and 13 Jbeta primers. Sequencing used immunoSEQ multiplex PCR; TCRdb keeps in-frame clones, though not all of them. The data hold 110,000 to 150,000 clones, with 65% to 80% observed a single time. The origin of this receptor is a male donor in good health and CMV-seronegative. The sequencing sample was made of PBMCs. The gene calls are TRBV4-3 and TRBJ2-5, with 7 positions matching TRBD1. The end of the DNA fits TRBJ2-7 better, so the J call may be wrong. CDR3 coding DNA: TGCGCCAGCAGCCAAGCCCGGACAGGCTCCTACGAGCAGTACTTC. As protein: CASSQARTGSYEQYF.